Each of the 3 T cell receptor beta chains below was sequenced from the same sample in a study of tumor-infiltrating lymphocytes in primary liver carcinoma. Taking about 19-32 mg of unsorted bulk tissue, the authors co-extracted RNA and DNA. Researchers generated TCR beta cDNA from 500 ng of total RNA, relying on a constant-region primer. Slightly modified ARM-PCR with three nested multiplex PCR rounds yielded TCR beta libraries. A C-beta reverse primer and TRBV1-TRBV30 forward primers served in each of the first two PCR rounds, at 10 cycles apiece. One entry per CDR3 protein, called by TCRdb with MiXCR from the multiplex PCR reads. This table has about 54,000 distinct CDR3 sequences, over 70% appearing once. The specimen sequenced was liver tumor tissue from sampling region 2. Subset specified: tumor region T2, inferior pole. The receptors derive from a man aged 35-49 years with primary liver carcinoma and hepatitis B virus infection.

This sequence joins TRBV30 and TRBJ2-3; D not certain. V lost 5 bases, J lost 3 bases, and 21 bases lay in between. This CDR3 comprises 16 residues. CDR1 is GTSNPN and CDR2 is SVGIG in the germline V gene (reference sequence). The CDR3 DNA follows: TGTGCCTGGGCGTCCTTTTGGGGTACGAGGACAGATACGCAGTATTTT. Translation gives CAWASFWGTRTDTQYF.

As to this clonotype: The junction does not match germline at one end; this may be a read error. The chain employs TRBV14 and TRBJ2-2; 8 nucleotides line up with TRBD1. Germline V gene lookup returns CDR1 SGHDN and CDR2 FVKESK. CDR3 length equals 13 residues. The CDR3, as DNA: TGCGACAGCGCGACGACAGGGGCCGGGCAGCTGTTTTTT. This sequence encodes CDSATTGAGQLFF.

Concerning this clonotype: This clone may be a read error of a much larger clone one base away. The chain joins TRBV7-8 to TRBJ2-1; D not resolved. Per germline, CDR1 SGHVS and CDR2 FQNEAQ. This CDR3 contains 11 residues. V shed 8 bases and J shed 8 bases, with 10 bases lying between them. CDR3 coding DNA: TGTGCCAGCTGCCGGGCCGATGAGCAGTTCTTC. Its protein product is CASCRADEQFF.